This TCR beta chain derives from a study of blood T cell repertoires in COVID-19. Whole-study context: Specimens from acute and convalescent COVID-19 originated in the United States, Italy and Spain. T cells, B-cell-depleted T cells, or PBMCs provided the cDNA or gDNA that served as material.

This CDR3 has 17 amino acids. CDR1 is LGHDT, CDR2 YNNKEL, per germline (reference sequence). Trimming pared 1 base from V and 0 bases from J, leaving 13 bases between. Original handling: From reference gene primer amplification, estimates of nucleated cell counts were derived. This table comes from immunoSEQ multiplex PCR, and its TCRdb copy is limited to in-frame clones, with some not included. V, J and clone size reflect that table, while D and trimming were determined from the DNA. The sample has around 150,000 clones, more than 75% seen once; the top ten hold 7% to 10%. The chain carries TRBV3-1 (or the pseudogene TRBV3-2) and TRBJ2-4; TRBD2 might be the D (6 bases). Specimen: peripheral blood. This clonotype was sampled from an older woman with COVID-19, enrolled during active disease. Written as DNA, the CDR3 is TGTGCCAGCAGCCAAGTAACGGCGGGACCAGCCAAAAACATTCAGTACTTC. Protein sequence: CASSQVTAGPAKNIQYF.